The rows below give T cell receptor beta chains drawn from one sample of a study of control samples from healthy donors and cancer patients. Sequencing was performed with immunoSEQ multiplex PCR; in TCRdb, only in-frame clones are kept and a portion is missing. Of some 28,000 clones in the sample, 65% to 80% are singletons; the top ten hold around 20%. Sequenced input: PBMCs. Receptors were obtained from a man in his sixties with head and neck cancer. Both conserved end residues are part of each CDR3.

v_gene	j_gene	CDR3aa
TRBV14	TRBJ1-2	CASSQGPLFGYTF
TRBV29-1	TRBJ2-3	CSAIGVYLGDTDTQYF
TRBV18	TRBJ1-1	CASSPSGPEAFF
TRBV19	TRBJ1-5	CASGRQPQHF
TRBV4-1	TRBJ1-6	CASSQVEDSPLHF
TRBV1	TRBJ1-5	CTSSQVPTVRRQPQHF
TRBV19	TRBJ2-7	CASSTSGGKVYEQYF
TRBV7-3	TRBJ1-6	CASSLTGGDSPLHF
TRBV5-4	TRBJ2-1	CASSLGGTVQFF
TRBV5-8	TRBJ2-2	CASSLVGRYGLADNTGELFF
TRBV5-1	TRBJ1-5	CASSAGQNSNQPQHF
TRBV18	TRBJ1-2	CASSPNRQGTNYGYTF
TRBV3-1/TRBV3-2	TRBJ2-6	CASSHRDRGNLGANVLTF